These 28 T cell receptor beta chains share one sample of origin, sequenced in a study of blood T cell repertoires in COVID-19. Repertoires were generated with immunoSEQ multiplex PCR, while TCRdb's copy carries only in-frame clones and drops some. The table shows 20,000 to 30,000 clones, with approximately 64% occurring only once. Material for sequencing was peripheral blood. The origin of the receptors is a man between 60 and 75 years old with active or convalescent COVID-19.

The chain combines TRBV5-1 with TRBJ1-3; possible D gene TRBD1, 5 bases. Germline V gene sequence: CDR1 SGHRS, CDR2 YFSETQ. V was cut by 5 bases and J by 0 bases, with 12 bases left in between. CDR3 length equals 15 residues. The CDR3 DNA reads as TGCGCCAGCAGTGTCGCAGACAGCTCTGGAAACACCATATATTTT. Its protein is CASSVADSSGNTIYF.

The rearrangement uses TRBV7-2 and TRBJ2-7, with 9 positions matching TRBD2. V gave up 3 bases and J gave up 2 bases; unmatched junction bases: 5. The germline CDR1 and CDR2 sequences are SGHTA and FQGNSA. The CDR3 consists of 15 residues. Here the CDR3 reads CASSFLAGPPYEQYF. CDR3 DNA: TGTGCCAGCAGCTTCCTAGCGGGACCACCCTACGAGCAGTACTTC.

The chain is built from TRBV5-1 and TRBJ1-5, with TRBD1 matching over 7 bases. This CDR3 spans 15 amino acids. Germline CDR1 reads SGHRS; CDR2 reads YFSETQ. J lost 5 bases, V lost 3 bases, and 8 bases had no gene match. The chain's CDR3 is CASSWSGTDYQPQHF. The CDR3 nucleotides are TGCGCCAGCAGCTGGTCCGGGACAGACTATCAGCCCCAGCATTTT.

In this sample, this clone turned up once. This rearrangement joins TRBV10-3 to TRBJ2-3; possible D gene TRBD2, 5 bases. The CDR3 contains 16 residues. The V end was cut by 8 bases, the J end by 4 bases, with 22 bases between. Germline loops: CDR1 ENHRY, CDR2 SYGVKD. The CDR3: CAIAALRAKVADTQYF. CDR3 nucleotide sequence: TGTGCCATCGCGGCGTTGAGGGCGAAAGTTGCAGATACGCAGTATTTT.

Regarding this clone: Other DNA sequences in this sample translate to the same CDR3. The gene calls are TRBV15 and TRBJ2-7, with TRBD1 matching over 7 bases. CDR1 LNHNV and CDR2 YYDKDF come from the germline V gene (reference sequence). This CDR3 comprises 15 residues. With V trimmed by 0 bases and J by 2 bases, 4 bases remained unmatched. The CDR3 nucleotides are TGTGCCACCAGCAGAGATTCAGGGGGAGCCTACGAGCAGTACTTC. It translates to CATSRDSGGAYEQYF. Based on the CDR3 plus reference TRBV15 and TRBJ2-7, the full variable domain is DAMVIQNPRYQVTQFGKPVTLSCSQTLNHNVMYWYQQKSSQAPKLLFHYYDKDFNNEADTPDNFQSRRPNTSFCFLDIRSPGLGDTAMYLCATSRDSGGAYEQYFGPGTRLTVT.

The chain joins TRBV2 to TRBJ1-5; 9 positions match TRBD1. The CDR3 runs 16 residues. With 6 bases clipped from V and 1 base from J, the junction kept 7 bases outside the gene matches. CDR1 is SNHLY, CDR2 FYNNEI, per germline. The CDR3 sequence is CASRGTGSASNQPQHF. The CDR3 nucleotides are TGTGCCAGCAGAGGGACAGGGTCAGCGAGCAATCAGCCCCAGCATTTT.

This chain joins TRBV11-2 and TRBJ2-3; the D is unclear. V lost 1 base and J lost 0, with 5 bases in between. Germline CDR1 and CDR2: SGHAT and FQNNGV. The CDR3 consists of 14 residues. The CDR3 nucleotides are TGTGCCAGCAGCTTAGCGCAGAGCACAGATACGCAGTATTTT. Protein: CASSLAQSTDTQYF.

The chain uses TRBV5-4 and TRBJ1-1, with D possibly matching TRBD1 (6 bases). Trimming stripped 1 base from V and 0 bases from J, with 10 bases between. This CDR3 has 15 residues. CDR1 SGHNT and CDR2 YYREEE come from the germline V gene (reference sequence). The CDR3 loop is CASSLSGGMNTEAFF. As DNA, the CDR3 is TGTGCCAGCAGCTTGTCGGGGGGCATGAACACTGAAGCTTTCTTT.

The chain joins TRBV7-3 to TRBJ1-1; maybe TRBD1 (6 bases). V lost 2 bases and J 5 bases, leaving 21 bases between the germline ends. Germline V gene sequence: CDR1 SGHTA, CDR2 FQGTGA. This CDR3 region has 17 residues. CDR3 DNA sequence: TGTGCCAGCAGCTTAGGGCCTCCACAGGGTGGAAATACTGAAGCTTTCTTT. The encoded protein is CASSLGPPQGGNTEAFF.

The chain has TRBV4-1 and TRBJ2-1; tentative D call: TRBD1 (5 bases). Germline lookup yields CDR1 MGHRA and CDR2 YSYEKL. The V end was cut by 1 base, the J end by 7 bases, with 11 bases between. The CDR3 contains 14 residues. For the CDR3, the DNA is TGCGCCAGCAGCCAAGGTCCAGGGCTGAATGAGCAGTTCTTC. Its protein product is CASSQGPGLNEQFF.

The J gene is TRBJ2-1, the V gene TRBV5-4, with 12 bases aligning to TRBD2. The CDR3 contains 17 residues. Trimming took 4 bases from V and 7 from J; bases not matched to a gene: 12. Germline lookup yields CDR1 SGHNT and CDR2 YYREEE (reference sequence). The CDR3 here is CASSPIGSSGGGNEQFF. In DNA, the CDR3 is TGTGCCAGCAGCCCTATAGGATCTAGCGGGGGGGGAAATGAGCAGTTCTTC.

In its sample, this clone was seen a few times. The J gene is TRBJ2-7, the V gene TRBV5-1; no firm D call. The CDR3 is 14 amino acids. V shed 0 bases and J shed 2 bases, with 9 bases lying between them. Per germline, CDR1 SGHRS and CDR2 YFSETQ. CDR3 loop: CASSLDGLAYEQYF. In DNA, the CDR3 is TGCGCCAGCAGCTTGGATGGCCTTGCCTACGAGCAGTACTTC.

The V gene is TRBV19, the J gene TRBJ1-2, with 9 nucleotides matching TRBD1. The V gene's germline CDR1 is LNHDA and CDR2 SQIVND (reference sequence). This CDR3 comprises 14 residues. V shed 4 bases, J shed 4 bases, and the junction held 4 bases outside the gene matches. The CDR3 bases are TGTGCCAGTAGTACGGGACAGGGAACCTATGGCTACACCTTC. Encoded protein: CASSTGQGTYGYTF.

This clone was observed a single time. This chain links TRBV6-5 with TRBJ1-2; TRBD1 might be the D (6 bases). The CDR3 has 15 amino acids. Deletions cut 0 bases from V and 6 bases from J, with 14 bases between. The germline gives CDR1 MNHEY, CDR2 SVGAGI. CDR3 coding DNA: TGTGCCAGCAGTTACTCAATGACAGGAGTGGATGGCTACACCTTC. Translation gives CASSYSMTGVDGYTF.

The CDR3 nucleotides are TGCGCCAGCAGCTTGAGGGGAGAGACCCAGTACTTC. It yields the protein CASSLRGETQYF. The rearrangement uses TRBV5-1 and TRBJ2-5; D is perhaps TRBD1 (5 bases). V was trimmed by 1 base and J by 4 bases, leaving 5 bases between them. This CDR3 has 12 residues. Germline V CDR1 and CDR2: SGHRS, YFSETQ.

This sequence joins TRBV11-3 and TRBJ1-4, with D maybe TRBD1 (5 bases). With 5 bases removed from V and 0 bases from J, the gap between germline ends came to 10 bases. Germline loops: CDR1 SGHNT, CDR2 YENEEA. The CDR3 spans 15 residues. The CDR3 DNA is TGTGCCAGCAGCCCCGGGGGACCAACTAATGAAAAACTGTTTTTT. It yields the protein CASSPGGPTNEKLFF.

The chain has TRBV10-3 and TRBJ1-2, with D uncertain. The V end was cut by 10 bases, the J end by 0 bases, with 15 bases between. Germline assignment: CDR1 ENHRY and CDR2 SYGVKD. The CDR3 extends over 14 amino acids. The CDR3 DNA reads as TGTGCCACCCAGCCCCGGAGCCCTAACTATGGCTACACCTTC. Amino acid sequence: CATQPRSPNYGYTF.

J is TRBJ2-3 and V is TRBV27, with a possible D match to TRBD2 (6 bases). The germline V gene has CDR1 MNHEY and CDR2 SMNVEV (reference sequence). Trimming stripped 7 bases from V and 2 bases from J, with 10 bases between. The CDR3 extends over 13 amino acids. CDR3 protein: CASKEGYTDTQYF. The CDR3 coding sequence is TGTGCCAGCAAGGAGGGATACACAGATACGCAGTATTTT.

The chain combines TRBV27 with TRBJ1-1, with a possible D match to TRBD1 (5 bases). The V end was cut by 6 bases, the J end by 0 bases, with 14 bases between. This CDR3 is 15 amino acids long. Germline loops: CDR1 MNHEY, CDR2 SMNVEV (reference sequence). The CDR3 DNA reads TGTGCCAGCAGGTCAGGGTACAATCTGAACACTGAAGCTTTCTTT. Encoded protein: CASRSGYNLNTEAFF.

The chain has TRBV12-3 or TRBV12-4 and TRBJ1-2, with 7 bases fitting TRBD1. The V gene end was trimmed by 6 bases and the J gene end by 4 bases; junction bases not matched to a gene: 5. This CDR3 comprises 13 residues. The CDR3: CASSWDSTYGYTF. The CDR3 bases are TGTGCCAGCAGCTGGGACAGCACCTATGGCTACACCTTC.

This clone was seen only a few times. V and J are TRBV5-1 and TRBJ2-3, with 10 bases lining up with TRBD1. V lost 3 bases to trimming and J lost 5 bases; unmatched junction nucleotides: 12. Germline values: CDR1 SGHRS, CDR2 YFSETQ. CDR3 length equals 17 residues. The CDR3 sequence: CASSSSPGTGAGDTQYF. In DNA, the CDR3 is TGCGCCAGCAGCTCCAGTCCCGGGACAGGGGCGGGAGATACGCAGTATTTT. Full variable domain (remainder filled in from reference TRBV5-1 and TRBJ2-3): KAGVTQTPRYLIKTRGQQVTLSCSPISGHRSVSWYQQTPGQGLQFLFEYFSETQRNKGNFPGRFSGRQFSNSRSEMNVSTLELGDSALYLCASSSSPGTGAGDTQYFGPGTRLTVL.

V usage is TRBV2 and J usage is TRBJ1-2; TRBD1 matches 9 bases. V trimming: 7 bases; J trimming: 2 bases; junction bases outside the gene matches: 8. The V gene's germline CDR1 is SNHLY and CDR2 FYNNEI. The CDR3 is 15 amino acids. The CDR3 loop reads CASNPRTGENYGYTF. CDR3 sequence (DNA): TGTGCCAGCAACCCTAGGACAGGGGAAAACTATGGCTACACCTTC.

This clone was counted a few times. The chain uses TRBV15 and TRBJ1-2; TRBD1 matches at 12 bases. Germline loops: CDR1 LNHNV, CDR2 YYDKDF (reference sequence). This CDR3 contains 15 residues. J was trimmed by 2 bases and V by 5 bases; bases with no gene match: 3. The CDR3 nucleotides are TGTGCCACCAGCCGGGACAGGGGGCGAAACTATGGCTACACCTTC. Amino acids: CATSRDRGRNYGYTF.

This sequence joins TRBV5-4 and TRBJ2-5, with 14 nucleotides matching TRBD2. The germline V gene encodes CDR1 SGHNT and CDR2 YYREEE (reference sequence). The J segment lost 4 bases and the V segment lost 3 bases, leaving 5 bases of the junction unmatched. The CDR3 contains 16 residues. This chain's CDR3 is CASSYGTSGSIETQYF. CDR3 bases: TGTGCCAGCAGCTATGGGACTAGCGGGAGTATAGAGACCCAGTACTTC.

This clone was seen a handful of times. V gene TRBV9 combines with J gene TRBJ1-2, with 7 bases lining up with TRBD1. CDR3 length: 15 amino acids. The J segment lost 7 bases and the V segment lost 0 bases, leaving 9 bases of the junction unmatched. CDR1 is SGDLS and CDR2 is YYNGEE in the germline V gene. CDR3 sequence reads: CASSVGGDHRGGYTF. Here the CDR3 DNA reads TGTGCCAGCAGCGTAGGAGGCGACCACAGGGGTGGCTACACCTTC.

V gene TRBV5-1 combines with J gene TRBJ1-2; 8 positions match TRBD1. CDR1 and CDR2 from the germline V gene are SGHRS and YFSETQ. V dropped 4 bases and J dropped 6; count of bases not matched to a gene: 5. CDR3 length equals 13 residues. This CDR3 is CASSLGQGDGYTF. The CDR3 region has the DNA TGCGCCAGCAGCCTCGGACAGGGTGATGGCTACACCTTC.

The chain combines TRBV4-1 with TRBJ2-1; 8 bases match TRBD2. V was pared by 0 bases and J by 10 bases, with 11 bases of the junction left unmatched. The CDR3 is 16 amino acids. CDR1 is MGHRA, CDR2 YSYEKL, per germline. As DNA, the CDR3 is TGCGCCAGCAGCCAAGACTCGGGAGGGGTATTTCGAGAGCAGTTCTTC. This gives the protein CASSQDSGGVFREQFF.

DNA of the CDR3: TGTGCCAGTAGTATAGAACCTGGGACTAGCGGGATTCTAGCCAAAAACATTCAGTACTTC. Protein sequence: CASSIEPGTSGILAKNIQYF. V usage is TRBV19 and J usage is TRBJ2-4; 13 bases are a match to TRBD2. The V gene end was trimmed by 0 bases and the J gene end by 0 bases; junction bases not matched to a gene: 8. The CDR3 runs 20 residues. In germline, CDR1 is LNHDA, CDR2 SQIVND (reference sequence).